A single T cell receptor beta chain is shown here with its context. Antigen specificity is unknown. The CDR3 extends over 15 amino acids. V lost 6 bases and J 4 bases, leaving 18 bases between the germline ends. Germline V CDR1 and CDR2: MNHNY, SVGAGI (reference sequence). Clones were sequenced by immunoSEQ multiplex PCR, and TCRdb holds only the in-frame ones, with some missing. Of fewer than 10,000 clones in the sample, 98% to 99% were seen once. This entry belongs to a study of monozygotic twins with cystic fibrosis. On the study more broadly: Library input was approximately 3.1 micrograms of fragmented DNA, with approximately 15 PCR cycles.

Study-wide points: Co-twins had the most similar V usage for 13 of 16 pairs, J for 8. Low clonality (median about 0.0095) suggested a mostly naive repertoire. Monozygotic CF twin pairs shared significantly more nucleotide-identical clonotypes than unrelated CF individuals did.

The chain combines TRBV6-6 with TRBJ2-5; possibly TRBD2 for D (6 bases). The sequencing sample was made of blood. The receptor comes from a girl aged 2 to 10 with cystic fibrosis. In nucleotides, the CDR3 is TGTGCCAGCAGACGTGGACTACCCGGGGGAGAGACCCAGTACTTC. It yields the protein CASRRGLPGGETQYF.